These 12 T cell receptor beta chains came from one sample sequenced in a study of cytomegalovirus exposure and HLA in healthy donors. With 60 Vbeta and 13 Jbeta primers, the PCR was carried out. Clones were sequenced by immunoSEQ multiplex PCR, and TCRdb holds only the in-frame ones, with some missing. In the table there are under 170,000 clones, around 60% of which are singletons. The sequencing input was PBMCs. Source of these receptors: a woman between 55 and 75 years old in good health and CMV-seropositive.

Only a few counts were recorded for this clone. This rearrangement joins TRBV5-1 to TRBJ2-2; 8 bases match TRBD1. The CDR3 runs 15 residues. Germline CDR1 and CDR2: SGHRS and YFSETQ. Losses at the gene ends were 4 bases for V and 3 bases for J; bases not matched to a gene: 5. The CDR3 sequence is CASSPGQVDTGELFF. The CDR3 bases are TGCGCCAGCAGCCCGGGACAGGTAGACACCGGGGAGCTGTTTTTT. Full variable domain (outside the CDR3, taken from reference TRBV5-1 and TRBJ2-2): KAGVTQTPRYLIKTRGQQVTLSCSPISGHRSVSWYQQTPGQGLQFLFEYFSETQRNKGNFPGRFSGRQFSNSRSEMNVSTLELGDSALYLCASSPGQVDTGELFFGEGSRLTVL.

CDR3: CASSLDGRGETEAFF. The DNA for the CDR3 is TGCGCCAGCAGCTTGGATGGCAGGGGAGAGACTGAAGCTTTCTTT. V gene TRBV5-1 combines with J gene TRBJ1-1; TRBD1 is a possible D gene (6 bases). Per germline, CDR1 SGHRS and CDR2 YFSETQ. V gave up 0 bases and J gave up 5 bases, with 14 bases separating them. This CDR3 is 15 amino acids long.

The chain links TRBV11-2 to TRBJ1-1; D may be TRBD1 (5 bases). CDR3 size: 14 residues. With 4 bases removed from V and 0 bases from J, the gap between germline ends came to 9 bases. Germline V gene data show CDR1 as SGHAT and CDR2 as FQNNGV. The CDR3 bases are TGTGCCAGCAGCTACGGACACTTGAACACTGAAGCTTTCTTT. It is translated as CASSYGHLNTEAFF.

The V gene is TRBV27, the J gene TRBJ1-2, with a weak D call TRBD1 (6 bases). The CDR3 length is 13 residues. Germline-derived CDR1 and CDR2 are MNHEY and SMNVEV (reference sequence). With 7 bases removed from V and 5 bases from J, the gap between germline ends came to 14 bases. The CDR3 coding sequence is TGTGCCAGCACCTCCCTAGGACAGTATGGCTACACCTTC. This encodes CASTSLGQYGYTF.

J is TRBJ2-1 and V is TRBV14; 8 positions match TRBD1. V gave up 4 bases and J gave up 4 bases; unmatched junction bases: 9. Germline V gene sequence: CDR1 SGHDN, CDR2 FVKESK. The CDR3 is made up of 16 amino acids. The CDR3 region has the DNA TGTGCCAGCAGCCCCTGGGAGACAGGGGCGTACAATGAGCAGTTCTTC. Translation gives CASSPWETGAYNEQFF.

The rearrangement uses TRBV18 and TRBJ1-1; no reliable D call. Between the trimmed V and J ends, which lost 3 bases and 1 base, there was a span of 12 bases. Germline V gene sequence: CDR1 KGHSH, CDR2 LQKENI. CDR3 length: 15 residues. CDR3: CASSPNAPPNTEAFF. CDR3 DNA: TGTGCCAGCTCACCCAATGCGCCGCCGAACACTGAAGCTTTCTTT.

This chain joins TRBV4-3 and TRBJ2-1, with a possible D match to TRBD2 (6 bases). The germline V gene encodes CDR1 LGHNA and CDR2 YSLEER. The CDR3 is 15 amino acids. Trimming took 4 bases from V and 0 from J, leaving 10 bases between them. CDR3 amino acids: CASSLGRSSYNEQFF. The DNA for the CDR3 is TGCGCCAGCAGCCTGGGGAGGAGCTCCTACAATGAGCAGTTCTTC.

The J gene is TRBJ2-3, the V gene TRBV7-8, with 9 positions matching TRBD1. CDR3 size: 15 residues. Germline assignment: CDR1 SGHVS and CDR2 FQNEAQ. With 3 bases clipped from V and 4 bases from J, the junction kept 5 bases outside the gene matches. The CDR3 is CASSLDRGFSDTQYF. In DNA, the CDR3 is TGTGCCAGCAGCTTGGACAGGGGCTTTTCAGATACGCAGTATTTT.

The V call is TRBV27, the J call TRBJ1-5; 12 bases are a match to TRBD1. Germline trimming cut 11 bases from V and 1 base from J; bases unmatched to any gene: 6. This CDR3 contains 15 residues. The germline gives CDR1 MNHEY, CDR2 SMNVEV (reference sequence). The CDR3 sequence: CAPRDRGRSNQPQHF. CDR3 bases: TGTGCCCCCCGGGACAGGGGGCGCAGCAATCAGCCCCAGCATTTT.

CDR3 nucleotide sequence: TGCGCCAGCAGCTTCGGGGGAGGTCGGGTGGAGGCCCAGTACTTC. Protein sequence: CASSFGGGRVEAQYF. The chain joins TRBV5-1 to TRBJ2-5, with D possibly TRBD2 on 6 matching bases. V shed 2 bases and J shed 9 bases, with 20 bases lying between them. CDR1 is SGHRS and CDR2 is YFSETQ in the germline V gene. The CDR3 has 15 residues.

The chain couples TRBV7-8 to TRBJ2-7; TRBD1 matches at 11 bases. Looked up from germline, CDR1 is SGHVS and CDR2 is FQNEAQ. The CDR3 has 16 residues. Trimming cost V 5 bases and J 6 bases; bases outside gene matches: 12. This chain's CDR3 is CASSPLVGQGGGEQYF. CDR3 nucleotide sequence: TGTGCCAGCAGCCCACTGGTGGGACAGGGGGGGGGCGAGCAGTACTTC. The full variable domain, with the rest looked up from reference TRBV7-8 and TRBJ2-7, is GAGVSQSPRYKVAKRGQDVALRCDPISGHVSLFWYQQALGQGPEFLTYFQNEAQLDKSGLPSDRFFAERPEGSVSTLKIQRTQQEDSAVYLCASSPLVGQGGGEQYFGPGTRLTVT.

This clone appeared a few times. The rearrangement links TRBV9 to TRBJ1-1; 10 nucleotides match TRBD1. Germline lookup yields CDR1 SGDLS and CDR2 YYNGEE. The V segment lost 0 bases and the J segment 4 bases; nucleotides outside the gene matches: 9. The CDR3 contains 17 residues. CDR3 region: CASSVGDRGRRGTEAFF. CDR3 DNA: TGTGCCAGCAGCGTAGGTGACAGGGGGCGCCGTGGCACTGAAGCTTTCTTT.